This TCR beta chain was captured by sequencing in a study of CD8+ T cells in alopecia areata. Broader study findings: Normal scalp had lower clonality than lesional scalp, with alopecia totalis/universalis lesions showing this most strongly.

Sorting from PBMCs produced CD4+ and CD8+ T cells. Reverse transcription of extracted RNA yielded cDNA, which provided the sequencing template. Using immunoSEQ multiplex PCR, the repertoire was profiled, and TCRdb retains in-frame clones only, with some absent. Seen here are 25,000 to 40,000 clones, over 60% observed once, and the top ten hold around 20%. Details on this clone: Its target is not known.

The CDR3 runs to 15 residues. Germline V lookup: CDR1 LNHNV, CDR2 YYDKDF (reference sequence). Trimming stripped 4 bases from V and 0 bases from J, with 7 bases between. The chain has TRBV15 and TRBJ2-6, with no clear D. The clonotype was recovered from a human donor with alopecia areata. The sequencing sample was made of NKG2D-low CD8+ T cells sorted from blood. The CDR3 DNA sequence: TGTGCCACCAGCAAAGAGAACTCTGGGGCCAACGTCCTGACTTTC. Translated: CATSKENSGANVLTF.